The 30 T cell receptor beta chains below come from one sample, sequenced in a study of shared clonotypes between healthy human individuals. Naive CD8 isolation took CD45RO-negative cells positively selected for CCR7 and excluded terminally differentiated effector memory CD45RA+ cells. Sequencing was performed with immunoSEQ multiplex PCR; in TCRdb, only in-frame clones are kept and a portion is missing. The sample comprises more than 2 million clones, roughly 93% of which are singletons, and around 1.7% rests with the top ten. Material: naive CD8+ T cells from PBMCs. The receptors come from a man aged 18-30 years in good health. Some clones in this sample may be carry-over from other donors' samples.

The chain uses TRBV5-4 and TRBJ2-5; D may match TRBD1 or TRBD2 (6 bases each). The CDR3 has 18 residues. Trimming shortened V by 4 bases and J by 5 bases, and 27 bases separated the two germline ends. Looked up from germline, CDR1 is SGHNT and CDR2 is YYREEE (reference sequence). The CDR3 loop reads CASSVGGLTTTDGETQYF. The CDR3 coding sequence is TGTGCCAGCAGCGTGGGGGGCTTGACTACCACAGATGGGGAGACCCAGTACTTC.

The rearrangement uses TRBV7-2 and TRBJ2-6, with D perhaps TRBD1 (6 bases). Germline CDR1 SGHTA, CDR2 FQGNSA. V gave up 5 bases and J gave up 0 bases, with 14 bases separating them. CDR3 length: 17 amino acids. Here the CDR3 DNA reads TGTGCCAGCAGCCAAGGACAGATCTACTCTGGGGCCAACGTCCTGACTTTC. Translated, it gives CASSQGQIYSGANVLTF.

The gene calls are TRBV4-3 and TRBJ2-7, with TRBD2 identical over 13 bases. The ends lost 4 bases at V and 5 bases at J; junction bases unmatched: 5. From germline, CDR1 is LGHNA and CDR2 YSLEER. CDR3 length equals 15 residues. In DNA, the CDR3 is TGCGCCAGCAGCCGAACTAGCGGGAGGGCCCACGAGCAGTACTTC. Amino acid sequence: CASSRTSGRAHEQYF.

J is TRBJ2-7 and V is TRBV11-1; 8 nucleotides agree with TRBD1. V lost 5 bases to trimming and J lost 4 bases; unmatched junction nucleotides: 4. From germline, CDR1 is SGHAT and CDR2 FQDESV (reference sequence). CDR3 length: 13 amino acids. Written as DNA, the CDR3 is TGTGCCAGCAGCCCCCGGACAGGGTACGAGCAGTACTTC. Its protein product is CASSPRTGYEQYF.

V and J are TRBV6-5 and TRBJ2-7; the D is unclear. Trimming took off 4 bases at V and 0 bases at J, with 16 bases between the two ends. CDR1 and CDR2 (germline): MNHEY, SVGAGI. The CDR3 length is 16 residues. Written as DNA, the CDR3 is TGTGCCAGCAGTTTCTCCGACTCGAGCCCCTCCTACGAGCAGTACTTC. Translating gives CASSFSDSSPSYEQYF.

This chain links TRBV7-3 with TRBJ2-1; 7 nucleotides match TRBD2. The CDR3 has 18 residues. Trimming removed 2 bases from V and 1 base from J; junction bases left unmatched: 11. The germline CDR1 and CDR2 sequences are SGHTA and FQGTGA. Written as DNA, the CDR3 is TGTGCCAGCAGCTTACTCTCTGGGCGGGAGAGGTCCTACAATGAGCAGTTCTTC. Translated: CASSLLSGRERSYNEQFF.

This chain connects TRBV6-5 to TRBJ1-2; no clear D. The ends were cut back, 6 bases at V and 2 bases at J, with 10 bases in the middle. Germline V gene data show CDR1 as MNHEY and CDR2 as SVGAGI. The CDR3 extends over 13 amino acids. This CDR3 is CASRLRLNYGYTF. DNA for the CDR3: TGTGCCAGCAGGTTGAGGTTGAACTATGGCTACACCTTC.

The chain's CDR3 is CASSKVSGTYEQYF. The CDR3, as DNA: TGTGCCAGCAGCAAAGTTTCAGGCACCTACGAGCAGTACTTC. J is TRBJ2-7 and V is TRBV21-1; the table assigns TRBD1, which was not confirmed against the DNA. TRBV21-1 is reported as a pseudogene. The CDR3 loop spans 14 amino acids.

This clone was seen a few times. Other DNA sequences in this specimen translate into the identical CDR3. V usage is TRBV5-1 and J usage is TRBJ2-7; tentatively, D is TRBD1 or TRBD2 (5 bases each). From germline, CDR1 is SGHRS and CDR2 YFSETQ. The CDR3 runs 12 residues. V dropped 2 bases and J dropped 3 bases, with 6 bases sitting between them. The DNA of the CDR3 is TGCGCCAGCAGCTTTGGGGGCTACGAGCAGTACTTC. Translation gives CASSFGGYEQYF.

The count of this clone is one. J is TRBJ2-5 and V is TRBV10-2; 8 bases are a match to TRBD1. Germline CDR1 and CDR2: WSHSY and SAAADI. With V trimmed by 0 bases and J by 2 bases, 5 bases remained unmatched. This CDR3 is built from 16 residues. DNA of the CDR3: TGCGCCAGCAGTGAGTCCGGGCGACAGGGGCAAGAGACCCAGTACTTC. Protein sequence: CASSESGRQGQETQYF.

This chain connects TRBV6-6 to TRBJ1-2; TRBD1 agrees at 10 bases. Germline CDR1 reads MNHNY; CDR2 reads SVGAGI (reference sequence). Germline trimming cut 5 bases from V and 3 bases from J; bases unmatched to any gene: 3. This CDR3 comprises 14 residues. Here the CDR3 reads CASSGQGVYYGYTF. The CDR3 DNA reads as TGTGCCAGCAGTGGACAGGGGGTCTACTATGGCTACACCTTC.

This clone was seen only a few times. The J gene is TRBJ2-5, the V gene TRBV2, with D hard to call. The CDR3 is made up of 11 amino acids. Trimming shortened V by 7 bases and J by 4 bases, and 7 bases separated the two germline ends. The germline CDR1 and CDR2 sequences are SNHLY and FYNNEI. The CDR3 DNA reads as TGTGCCAGCACTAATTCAGAGACCCAGTACTTC. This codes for CASTNSETQYF.

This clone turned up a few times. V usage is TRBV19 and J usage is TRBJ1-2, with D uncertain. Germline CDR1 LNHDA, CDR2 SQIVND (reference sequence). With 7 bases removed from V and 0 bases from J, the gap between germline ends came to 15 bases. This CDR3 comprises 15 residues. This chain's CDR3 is CASTLGSEANYGYTF. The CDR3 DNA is TGTGCCAGTACACTCGGCAGCGAAGCTAACTATGGCTACACCTTC.

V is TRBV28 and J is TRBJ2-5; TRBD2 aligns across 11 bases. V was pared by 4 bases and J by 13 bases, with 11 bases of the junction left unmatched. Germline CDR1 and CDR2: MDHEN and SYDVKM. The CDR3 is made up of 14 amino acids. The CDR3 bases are TGTGCCAGCAGTTCCCTACTAGCGGGGGCAGACCCGTACTTC. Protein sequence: CASSSLLAGADPYF.

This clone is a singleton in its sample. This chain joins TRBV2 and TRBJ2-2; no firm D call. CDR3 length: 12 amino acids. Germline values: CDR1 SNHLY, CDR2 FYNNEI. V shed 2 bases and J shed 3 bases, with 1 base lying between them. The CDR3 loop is CASSEYTGELFF. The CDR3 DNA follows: TGTGCCAGCAGTGAATACACCGGGGAGCTGTTTTTT. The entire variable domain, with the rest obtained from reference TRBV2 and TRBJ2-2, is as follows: EPEVTQTPSHQVTQMGQEVILRCVPISNHLYFYWYRQILGQKVEFLVSFYNNEISEKSEIFDDQFSVERPDGSNFTLKIRSTKLEDSAMYFCASSEYTGELFFGEGSRLTVL.

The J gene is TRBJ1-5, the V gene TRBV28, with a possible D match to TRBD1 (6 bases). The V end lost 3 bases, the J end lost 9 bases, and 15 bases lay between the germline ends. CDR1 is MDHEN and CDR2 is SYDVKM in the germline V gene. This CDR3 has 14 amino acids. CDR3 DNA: TGTGCCAGCAGTTTTCAGGGACAAGACTGGCCCCAGCATTTT. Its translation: CASSFQGQDWPQHF.

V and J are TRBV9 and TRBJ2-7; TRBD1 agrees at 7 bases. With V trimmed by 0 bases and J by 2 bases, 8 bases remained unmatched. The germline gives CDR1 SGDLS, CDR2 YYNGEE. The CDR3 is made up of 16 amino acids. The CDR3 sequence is CASSVGPSDRAYEQYF. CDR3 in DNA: TGTGCCAGCAGCGTAGGTCCCTCCGACAGGGCCTACGAGCAGTACTTC.

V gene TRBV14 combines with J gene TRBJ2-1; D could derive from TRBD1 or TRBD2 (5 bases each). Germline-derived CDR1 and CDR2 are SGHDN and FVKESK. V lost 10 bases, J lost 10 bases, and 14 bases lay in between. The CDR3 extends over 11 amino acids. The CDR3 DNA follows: TGTGCCATCGGGATAGGGGCAGAGCAGTTCTTC. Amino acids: CAIGIGAEQFF.

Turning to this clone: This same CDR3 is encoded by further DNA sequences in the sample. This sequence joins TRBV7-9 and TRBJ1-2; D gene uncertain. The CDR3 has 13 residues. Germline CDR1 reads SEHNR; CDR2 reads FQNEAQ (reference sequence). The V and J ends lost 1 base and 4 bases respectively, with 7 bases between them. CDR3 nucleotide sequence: TGTGCCAGCAGCTTAGGTCTGGGCTATGGCTACACCTTC. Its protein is CASSLGLGYGYTF.

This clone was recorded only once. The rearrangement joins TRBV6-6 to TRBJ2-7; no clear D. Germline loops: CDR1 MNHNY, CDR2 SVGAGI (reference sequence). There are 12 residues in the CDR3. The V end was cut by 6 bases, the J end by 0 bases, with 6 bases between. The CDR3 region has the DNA TGTGCCAGCAGGGGTGACTCCTACGAGCAGTACTTC. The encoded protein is CASRGDSYEQYF.

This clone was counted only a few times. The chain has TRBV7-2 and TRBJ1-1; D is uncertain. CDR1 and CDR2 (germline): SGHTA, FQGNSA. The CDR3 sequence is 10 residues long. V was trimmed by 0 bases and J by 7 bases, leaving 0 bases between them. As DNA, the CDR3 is TGTGCCAGCAGCTTAGCTGAAGCTTTCTTT. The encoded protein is CASSLAEAFF.

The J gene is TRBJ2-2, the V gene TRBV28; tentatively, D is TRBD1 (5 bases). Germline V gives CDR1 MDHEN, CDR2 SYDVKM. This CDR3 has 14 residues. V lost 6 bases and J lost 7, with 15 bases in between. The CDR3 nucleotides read TGTGCCAGCAGCCTGGGGCCTTTAGGCGGGGAGCTGTTTTTT. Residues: CASSLGPLGGELFF.

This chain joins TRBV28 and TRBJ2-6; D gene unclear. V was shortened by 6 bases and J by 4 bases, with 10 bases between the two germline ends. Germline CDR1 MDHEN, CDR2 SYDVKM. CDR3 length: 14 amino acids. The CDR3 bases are TGTGCCAGCAGCCCCGAAACAGGGGCCAACGTCCTGACTTTC. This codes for CASSPETGANVLTF.

The CDR3 region has the DNA TGCAGCGTTGACGGGCAGTCGCACACTGAAGCTTTCTTT. Protein sequence: CSVDGQSHTEAFF. The chain combines TRBV29-1 with TRBJ1-1; D not certain. This CDR3 contains 13 residues. Trimming stripped 3 bases from V and 3 bases from J, with 11 bases between. Germline CDR1 is SQVTM and CDR2 is ANQGSEA.

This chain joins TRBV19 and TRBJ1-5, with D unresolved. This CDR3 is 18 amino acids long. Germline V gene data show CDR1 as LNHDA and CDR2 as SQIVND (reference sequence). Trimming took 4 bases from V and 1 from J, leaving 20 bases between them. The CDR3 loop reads CASSNHPSVDISNQPQHF. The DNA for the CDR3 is TGTGCCAGTAGTAATCACCCCTCGGTTGACATAAGCAATCAGCCCCAGCATTTT.

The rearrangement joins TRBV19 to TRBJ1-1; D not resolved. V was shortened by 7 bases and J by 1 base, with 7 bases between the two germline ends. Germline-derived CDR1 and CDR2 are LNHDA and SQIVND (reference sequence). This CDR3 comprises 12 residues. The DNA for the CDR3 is TGTGCCAGTAATCGCAGGAACACTGAAGCTTTCTTT. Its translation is CASNRRNTEAFF.

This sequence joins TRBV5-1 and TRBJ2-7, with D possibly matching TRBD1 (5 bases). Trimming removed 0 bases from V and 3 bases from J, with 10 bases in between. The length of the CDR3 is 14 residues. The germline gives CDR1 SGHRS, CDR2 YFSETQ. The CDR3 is CASSLATGDYEQYF. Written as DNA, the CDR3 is TGCGCCAGCAGCTTGGCCACAGGTGACTACGAGCAGTACTTC.

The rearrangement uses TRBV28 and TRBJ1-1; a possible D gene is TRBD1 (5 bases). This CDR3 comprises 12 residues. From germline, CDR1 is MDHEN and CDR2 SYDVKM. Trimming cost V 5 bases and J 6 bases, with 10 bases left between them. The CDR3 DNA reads TGTGCCAGCAGTCCGCAGGGTGCTGAAGCTTTCTTT. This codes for CASSPQGAEAFF. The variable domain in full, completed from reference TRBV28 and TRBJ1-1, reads DVKVTQSSRYLVKRTGEKVFLECVQDMDHENMFWYRQDPGLGLRLIYFSYDVKMKEKGDIPEGYSVSREKKERFSLILESASTNQTSMYLCASSPQGAEAFFGQGTRLTVV.

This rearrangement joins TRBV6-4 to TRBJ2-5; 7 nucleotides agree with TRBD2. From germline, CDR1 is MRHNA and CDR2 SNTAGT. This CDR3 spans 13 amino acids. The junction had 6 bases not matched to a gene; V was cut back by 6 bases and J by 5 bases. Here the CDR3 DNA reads TGTGCCAGCAGCCAAGGGGAGGGGGAGACCCAGTACTTC. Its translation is CASSQGEGETQYF.

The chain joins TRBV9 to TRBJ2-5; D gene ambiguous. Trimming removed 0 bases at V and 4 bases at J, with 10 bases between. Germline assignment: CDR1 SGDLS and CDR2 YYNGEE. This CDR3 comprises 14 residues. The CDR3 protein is CASSVDGSSETQYF. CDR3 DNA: TGTGCCAGCAGCGTAGATGGAAGCTCAGAGACCCAGTACTTC.